This T cell receptor beta chain was sequenced for a study of T cells in Graves' hyperthyroidism and ophthalmopathy. Overall study results and limits: Most thyroid-expanded clonotypes above 0.001 were also found in blood.

V was shortened by 5 bases and J by 0 bases, with 14 bases between the two germline ends. This CDR3 comprises 16 residues. CDR1 and CDR2 from the germline V gene are LGHDT and YNNKEL (reference sequence). With regard to this clonotype: Its matching antigen is unknown.

The hyperthyroidism patients had all been newly diagnosed, and their disease duration was under 2 months. Their ages ranged from 18 to 65 years. The diagnoses drew upon clinical symptoms, serum thyroxine and TRAb, thyroid ultrasound and orbital computed tomography. PBMCs were derived from about 10 ml fresh peripheral blood. TCR beta CDR3 regions were amplified from RNA transcripts. An initial round of RT-PCR targeting the TCR CDR3 relied on the HTBI primer set. TCRdb fed the multiplex PCR reads into MiXCR, producing one record per CDR3 protein. Among 550,000 to 850,000 distinct CDR3 sequences, around a sixth were seen once, and the ten largest hold approximately 15%.

This chain links TRBV3-1 with TRBJ1-3; D perhaps matches TRBD1 (5 bases). The specimen sequenced was blood. The clonotype was recovered from a woman aged 45-59 years with Graves' hyperthyroidism that later progressed to Graves' ophthalmopathy. The CDR3 DNA reads TGTGCCAGCAGCACTCGACAGTTATCCTCTGGAAACACCATATATTTT. Residues: CASSTRQLSSGNTIYF. Full variable domain (rest looked up from reference TRBV3-1 and TRBJ1-3): DTAVSQTPKYLVTQMGNDKSIKCEQNLGHDTMYWYKQDSKKFLKIMFSYNNKELIINETVPNRFSPKSPDKAHLNLHINSLELGDSAVYFCASSTRQLSSGNTIYFGEGSWLTVV.